This TCR beta chain was captured by sequencing in a study of identical twins. With V trimmed by 2 bases and J by 2 bases, 6 bases remained unmatched. Per germline, CDR1 ENHRY and CDR2 SYGVKD. The CDR3 is 15 residues long. General study results and limits: Beta out-of-frame sequences displayed a weaker excess of sharing between twins.

This clonotype was seen a few times. Its antigen is not identified. Through template switching, a universal primer site was introduced, and the cDNA contained unique molecular identifiers. One entry per CDR3 protein, called by TCRdb with MiXCR from the 5' RACE reads. This sample carries some 590,000 distinct CDR3 sequences, roughly 9.9% of them seen once, and the ten largest clones take under 3.5%. The same sample was also studied in work on yellow fever vaccine responses in identical twins.

Sample: PBMCs. This chain joins TRBV10-3 and TRBJ2-7; 7 nucleotides agree with TRBD1. This TCR was sampled from a woman between 18 and 30 years old in good health. The CDR3 region is CAISEPNRGTYEQYF. The DNA of the CDR3 is TGTGCCATCAGTGAGCCCAACAGGGGCACCTACGAGCAGTACTTC.